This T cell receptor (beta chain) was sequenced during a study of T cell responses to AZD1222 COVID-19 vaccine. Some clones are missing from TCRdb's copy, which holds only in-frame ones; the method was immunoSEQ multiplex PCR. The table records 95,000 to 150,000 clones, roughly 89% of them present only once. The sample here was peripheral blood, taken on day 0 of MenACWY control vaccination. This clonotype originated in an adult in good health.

The CDR3 region is CASRFPGQGHPSSYNEQFF. The CDR3 DNA reads as TGCGCCAGCCGATTTCCGGGACAGGGACACCCGAGCTCCTACAATGAGCAGTTCTTC. This chain links TRBV5-1 with TRBJ2-1; the match to TRBD1 covers 9 bases. The CDR3 extends over 19 amino acids. V was clipped by 7 bases and J by 0 bases; unmatched bases: 17. Germline CDR1 reads SGHRS; CDR2 reads YFSETQ.